This record concerns one T cell receptor beta chain sequence. This record comes from a study of blood T cell repertoires in COVID-19. Study-wide background: The analysed material was cDNA or gDNA that came from T cells, B-cell-depleted T cells, or PBMCs.

The repertoire was sequenced with immunoSEQ multiplex PCR; TCRdb's copy has only in-frame clones and lacks some. This sample has approximately 70,000 clones, with about 90% found just once. The sequence was obtained from a woman aged 80 or over with active COVID-19. The sequenced sample was peripheral blood.

CDR3 sequence: CASSSEGLPGANVLTF. The CDR3 bases are TGTGCCAGCAGCTCCGAGGGATTACCTGGGGCCAACGTCCTGACTTTC. The chain recombines TRBV7-9 with TRBJ2-6, with D perhaps matching TRBD2 (5 bases). This CDR3 has 16 amino acids. V was cut by 4 bases and J by 2 bases, with 12 bases left in between. Germline loops: CDR1 SEHNR, CDR2 FQNEAQ (reference sequence).